One and the same sample provided the 30 T cell receptor beta chains below, sequenced in a study of T cell repertoires in cytomegalovirus infection. TCRdb re-analysed the reads in MiXCR, keeping a single row per CDR3 protein. The sample contains fewer than 350,000 distinct CDR3 sequences, 25% to 30% of which appear only once. No antigen has been identified for these receptors. The sample in question was cultured PBMCs, obtained from culture after CMV antigen stimulation. These receptors came from a human donor in good health (CMV status not recorded). Some clones in this sample may be carry-over from other donors' samples.

This clonotype was observed a few times. The chain joins TRBV19 to TRBJ1-1; D is undetermined. The V end lost 8 bases, the J end lost 0 bases, and 10 bases lay between the germline ends. Germline-derived CDR1 and CDR2 are LNHDA and SQIVND (reference sequence). This CDR3 spans 13 amino acids. This CDR3 is CASGPGLNTEAFF. In DNA form, the CDR3 reads TGTGCCAGTGGACCGGGCCTGAACACTGAAGCTTTCTTT.

CDR3 sequence reads: CASSQDGGTSGLETQYF. The CDR3 bases are TGTGCCAGCAGCCAAGATGGGGGGACTAGCGGGTTGGAGACCCAGTACTTC. The genes are TRBV4-2 and TRBJ2-5; 12 nucleotides agree with TRBD2. V was clipped by 0 bases and J by 5 bases; unmatched bases: 7. The germline CDR1 and CDR2 sequences are LGHNA and YNFKEQ. This CDR3 region has 17 residues.

The V call is TRBV10-3, the J call TRBJ1-2; 7 bases align to TRBD1. The CDR3 is 14 amino acids. Germline CDR1 ENHRY, CDR2 SYGVKD. Germline trimming cut 4 bases from V and 6 bases from J; bases unmatched to any gene: 8. The CDR3 is CAISGLRTGDGYTF. The DNA for the CDR3 is TGTGCCATCAGTGGACTTCGGACAGGAGATGGCTACACCTTC.

The chain recombines TRBV7-9 with TRBJ2-3; D possibly matches TRBD1 or TRBD2 (5 bases each). The V end was cut by 5 bases, the J end by 0 bases, with 12 bases between. This CDR3 has 15 amino acids. Germline CDR1 is SEHNR and CDR2 is FQNEAQ (reference sequence). CDR3 nucleotides: TGTGCCAGCAGCCGGTTCGGGGCTAGCACAGATACGCAGTATTTT. The encoded protein is CASSRFGASTDTQYF.

This clonotype was detected ten times or more. The genes are TRBV7-2 and TRBJ2-7, with 12 positions matching TRBD2. The CDR3 loop spans 15 amino acids. Germline loops: CDR1 SGHTA, CDR2 FQGNSA. V dropped 5 bases and J dropped 12; count of bases not matched to a gene: 14. The CDR3 loop reads CASSQRTSGRSQWYF. For the CDR3, the DNA is TGTGCCAGCAGCCAGAGAACTAGCGGGAGGTCTCAATGGTACTTC.

This clonotype was recorded a few times. This chain joins TRBV5-1 and TRBJ2-6; D is uncertain. The length of the CDR3 is 13 residues. Germline values: CDR1 SGHRS, CDR2 YFSETQ. Trimming took 8 bases from V and 2 from J, leaving 8 bases between them. The CDR3 region is CASAVPGANVLTF. DNA of the CDR3: TGCGCCAGTGCCGTCCCTGGGGCCAACGTCCTGACTTTC. The full variable domain, rest sourced from reference TRBV5-1 and TRBJ2-6, is KAGVTQTPRYLIKTRGQQVTLSCSPISGHRSVSWYQQTPGQGLQFLFEYFSETQRNKGNFPGRFSGRQFSNSRSEMNVSTLELGDSALYLCASAVPGANVLTFGAGSRLTVL.

This clonotype was seen only a few times. The chain uses TRBV7-8 and TRBJ2-1, with 11 bases identical to TRBD2. The CDR3 totals 14 residues. V lost 10 bases, J lost 3 bases, and 5 bases stayed unmatched. The germline V gene encodes CDR1 SGHVS and CDR2 FQNEAQ. The CDR3 region is CAIPTSGNYNEQFF. In DNA, the CDR3 is TGTGCCATACCGACTAGCGGGAACTACAATGAGCAGTTCTTC.

This clonotype has a handful of counts. The chain uses TRBV12-3 or TRBV12-4 and TRBJ2-3, with D maybe TRBD2 (6 bases). V shed 3 bases and J shed 8 bases, with 21 bases lying between them. The CDR3 has 16 amino acids. For the CDR3, the DNA is TGTGCCAGCAGTTTGCTTGTCCCCGGGGGAAGCGTTACGCAGTATTTT. It encodes CASSLLVPGGSVTQYF.

The V call is TRBV19, the J call TRBJ2-1; tentatively, D is TRBD2 (6 bases). Germline lookup yields CDR1 LNHDA and CDR2 SQIVND (reference sequence). Trimming stripped 1 base from V and 4 bases from J, with 8 bases between. The CDR3 has 14 residues. CDR3 nucleotide sequence: TGTGCCAGTAGTATAGCAGCGGGTTACAATGAGCAGTTCTTC. Translation: CASSIAAGYNEQFF.

This clonotype has only a few counts. The chain employs TRBV6-5 and TRBJ1-5, with D hard to call. Trimming took 2 bases from V and 1 from J, leaving 12 bases between them. Per germline, CDR1 MNHEY and CDR2 SVGAGI. The CDR3 is 16 residues long. The CDR3: CASSYGGPRSNQPQHF. In nucleotides, the CDR3 is TGTGCCAGCAGTTACGGTGGACCCCGGAGCAATCAGCCCCAGCATTTT.

V usage is TRBV6-1 and J usage is TRBJ1-2, with TRBD1 matching over 7 bases. After removal of 8 bases from V and 0 bases from J, the junction contained 9 bases not matched to a gene. The CDR3 length is 15 residues. CDR1 and CDR2 (germline): MNHNS, SASEGT. The CDR3 reads CASGGRDSTNYGYTF. The DNA for the CDR3 is TGTGCCAGCGGGGGGCGGGACAGCACTAACTATGGCTACACCTTC.

This clonotype has a single count. This rearrangement joins TRBV20-1 to TRBJ1-2; no definite D call. Trimming shortened V by 8 bases and J by 6 bases, and 16 bases separated the two germline ends. The CDR3 is 12 residues long. In germline, CDR1 is DFQATT, CDR2 SNEGSKA (reference sequence). The CDR3 sequence is CSFASHMNGYTF. Written as DNA, the CDR3 is TGCAGTTTCGCGAGCCACATGAATGGCTACACCTTC.

This clonotype has more than one count but fewer than ten. The rearrangement uses TRBV12-3 or TRBV12-4 and TRBJ2-1; 12 nucleotides line up with TRBD2. This CDR3 has 18 residues. V was clipped by 4 bases and J by 0 bases; unmatched bases: 7. The chain's CDR3 is CASSSSSGRAHSYNEQFF. The CDR3 DNA is TGTGCCAGCAGTTCCTCTAGCGGGAGGGCCCACTCCTACAATGAGCAGTTCTTC.

The rearrangement links TRBV2 to TRBJ1-6, with 7 bases lining up with TRBD1. In germline, CDR1 is SNHLY, CDR2 FYNNEI. This CDR3 has 14 amino acids. J was trimmed by 5 bases and V by 8 bases; bases with no gene match: 6. CDR3 DNA sequence: TGTGCCAGCCGATCCGGGACAGATAATTCACCCCTCCACTTT. Translation: CASRSGTDNSPLHF. Based on the CDR3 plus reference TRBV2 and TRBJ1-6, the full variable domain is EPEVTQTPSHQVTQMGQEVILRCVPISNHLYFYWYRQILGQKVEFLVSFYNNEISEKSEIFDDQFSVERPDGSNFTLKIRSTKLEDSAMYFCASRSGTDNSPLHFGNGTRLTVT.

This chain uses TRBV7-2 with TRBJ1-2, with TRBD1 matching over 10 bases. Germline V gene sequence: CDR1 SGHTA, CDR2 FQGNSA. J lost 8 bases, V lost 4 bases, and 7 bases had no gene match. This CDR3 is 14 amino acids long. CDR3: CASSSTGGAGGYTF. The CDR3 region has the DNA TGTGCCAGCAGCTCGACAGGGGGCGCGGGGGGCTACACCTTC.

The V and J genes are TRBV5-4 and TRBJ2-1; D may be TRBD2 (7 bases). Per the germline V gene, CDR1 is SGHNT and CDR2 is YYREEE (reference sequence). The V gene lost 4 bases and the J gene lost 5 bases, with 22 bases spanning the gap. This CDR3 region has 17 residues. For the CDR3, the DNA is TGTGCCAGCAGCGGCAGGGGTAGGGCGGGAGATAACAATGAGCAGTTCTTC. Its translation is CASSGRGRAGDNNEQFF.

Ten or more counts support this clonotype. The chain uses TRBV7-8 and TRBJ1-6, with unresolved D. V lost 1 base and J lost 7, with 2 bases in between. CDR3 length: 12 amino acids. Germline V gene lookup returns CDR1 SGHVS and CDR2 FQNEAQ. CDR3: CASSLENSPLHF. The CDR3 DNA follows: TGTGCCAGCAGCTTAGAGAATTCACCCCTCCACTTT.

V usage is TRBV19 and J usage is TRBJ1-3; D gene uncertain. The CDR3 length is 16 residues. From germline, CDR1 is LNHDA and CDR2 SQIVND (reference sequence). Trimming shortened V by 6 bases and J by 7 bases, and 22 bases separated the two germline ends. As DNA, the CDR3 is TGTGCCAGTAGCGCTACCCGCCGAGGACGTGGCAACACCATATATTTT. Its protein product is CASSATRRGRGNTIYF.

This rearrangement joins TRBV10-3 to TRBJ2-2; D is undetermined. CDR1 and CDR2 from the germline V gene are ENHRY and SYGVKD. Between the trimmed V and J ends, which lost 11 bases and 4 bases, there was a span of 17 bases. The CDR3 extends over 14 amino acids. CDR3 sequence reads: CAVKGQEITGELFF. The CDR3 coding sequence is TGTGCCGTCAAGGGCCAGGAGATCACCGGGGAGCTGTTTTTT.

This clonotype is labeled medium-sized. The chain combines TRBV7-2 with TRBJ2-6, with TRBD1 matching over 8 bases. The V gene end was trimmed by 4 bases and the J gene end by 0 bases; junction bases not matched to a gene: 5. Germline V lookup: CDR1 SGHTA, CDR2 FQGNSA. CDR3 length equals 17 residues. CDR3 sequence reads: CASSSGQVVSGANVLTF. CDR3 coding DNA: TGTGCCAGCAGCTCGGGACAGGTGGTCTCTGGGGCCAACGTCCTGACTTTC.

This clonotype was counted a few times. The chain carries TRBV18 and TRBJ1-3; D is unresolved. In germline, CDR1 is KGHSH, CDR2 LQKENI. V lost 3 bases, J lost 0 bases, and 9 bases lay in between. This CDR3 is built from 15 residues. The DNA for the CDR3 is TGTGCCAGCTCACCGCCAGACCACTCTGGAAACACCATATATTTT. It is translated as CASSPPDHSGNTIYF.

The table lists this clonotype with a few counts. V usage is TRBV20-1 and J usage is TRBJ1-1, with TRBD1 identical over 8 bases. The germline V gene has CDR1 DFQATT and CDR2 SNEGSKA (reference sequence). The CDR3 has 16 residues. The junction had 16 bases not matched to a gene; V was cut back by 5 bases and J by 5 bases. DNA of the CDR3: TGCAGTGCTCACGGACAGGGCCAACTGTTAGTTACTGAAGCTTTCTTT. Residues: CSAHGQGQLLVTEAFF.

This clonotype was found many times. This rearrangement joins TRBV6-1 to TRBJ2-2; 12 bases agree with TRBD2. This CDR3 has 18 residues. V was clipped by 2 bases and J by 0 bases; unmatched bases: 4. CDR1 and CDR2 from the germline V gene are MNHNS and SASEGT. CDR3 sequence reads: CASSESGLAGPNTGELFF. In DNA form, the CDR3 reads TGTGCCAGCAGTGAATCCGGACTAGCGGGACCGAACACCGGGGAGCTGTTTTTT.

J is TRBJ2-3 and V is TRBV5-6; D is perhaps TRBD1 (6 bases). Trimming removed 1 base from V and 5 bases from J, with 8 bases in between. The CDR3 covers 13 residues. Germline CDR1 reads SGHDT; CDR2 reads YYEEEE. The CDR3 DNA sequence: TGTGCCAGCAGCTTGAAGGGGGAAGATACGCAGTATTTT. It is translated as CASSLKGEDTQYF.

This clonotype was observed a handful of times. The J gene is TRBJ1-1, the V gene TRBV29-1; possibly TRBD1 for D (5 bases). The CDR3 length is 14 residues. Germline V gene lookup returns CDR1 SQVTM and CDR2 ANQGSEA. Trimming left V 7 bases short and J 1 base short, with 16 bases between. The CDR3 loop reads CSAYQRGPNTEAFF. In DNA, the CDR3 is TGCAGCGCTTATCAGCGGGGACCGAACACTGAAGCTTTCTTT.

The chain couples TRBV19 to TRBJ1-4; TRBD1 agrees at 8 bases. Germline loops: CDR1 LNHDA, CDR2 SQIVND (reference sequence). Trimming at V came to 3 bases and at J to 4 bases, leaving 7 bases not matched to a gene. CDR3 size: 16 residues. In DNA, the CDR3 is TGTGCCAGTAGTATGATCGGGACAGGATTTAATGAAAAACTGTTTTTT. Translating it yields CASSMIGTGFNEKLFF.

The genes are TRBV7-8 and TRBJ2-3, with D unresolved. The CDR3 is 13 residues long. Germline lookup yields CDR1 SGHVS and CDR2 FQNEAQ. The V end was cut by 4 bases, the J end by 2 bases, with 7 bases between. The CDR3 spells CASSSDHTDTQYF. The CDR3 nucleotides read TGTGCCAGCAGCTCCGATCACACAGATACGCAGTATTTT.

There are a few counts of this clonotype. V gene TRBV6-5 combines with J gene TRBJ1-5, with D tentatively TRBD1 (6 bases). V was pared by 5 bases and J by 3 bases, with 17 bases between. The CDR3 length is 16 residues. Germline-derived CDR1 and CDR2 are MNHEY and SVGAGI. CDR3 DNA sequence: TGTGCCAGCAGTCCCAGACGATGGACAGACAATCAGCCCCAGCATTTT. Protein product: CASSPRRWTDNQPQHF.

The chain couples TRBV9 to TRBJ2-1; 7 bases align to TRBD2. The length of the CDR3 is 16 residues. The V and J ends lost 0 bases and 7 bases, in that order; junction bases with no gene match: 10. Germline CDR1 and CDR2: SGDLS and YYNGEE. CDR3 DNA sequence: TGTGCCAGCAGCGTAGAGAGACTAGCAAGGGGAAATGAGCAGTTCTTC. Its protein is CASSVERLARGNEQFF.

This clonotype has just a few counts. V and J are TRBV27 and TRBJ2-7; 7 bases map to TRBD1. Germline loops: CDR1 MNHEY, CDR2 SMNVEV (reference sequence). V dropped 7 bases and J dropped 2; count of bases not matched to a gene: 5. This CDR3 has 13 amino acids. The CDR3 DNA is TGTGCCAGCACCCAGACAGGGACCTACGAGCAGTACTTC. Protein: CASTQTGTYEQYF.